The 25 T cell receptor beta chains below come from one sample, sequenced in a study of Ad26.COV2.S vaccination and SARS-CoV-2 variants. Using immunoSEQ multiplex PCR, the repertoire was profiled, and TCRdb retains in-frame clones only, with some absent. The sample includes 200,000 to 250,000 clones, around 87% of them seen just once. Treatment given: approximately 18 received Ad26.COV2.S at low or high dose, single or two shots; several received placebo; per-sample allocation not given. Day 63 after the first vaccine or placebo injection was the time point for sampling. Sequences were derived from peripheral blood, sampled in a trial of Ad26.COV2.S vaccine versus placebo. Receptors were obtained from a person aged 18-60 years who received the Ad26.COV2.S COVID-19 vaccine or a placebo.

CDR3 loop: CASSLRPGQSSYNEQFF. In DNA, the CDR3 is TGCGCCAGCAGCTTGCGACCCGGACAGAGCTCCTACAATGAGCAGTTCTTC. The gene calls are TRBV5-1 and TRBJ2-1; perhaps TRBD1 as D (6 bases). V was cut by 1 base and J by 0 bases, with 14 bases left in between. The CDR3 totals 17 residues. Per germline, CDR1 SGHRS and CDR2 YFSETQ.

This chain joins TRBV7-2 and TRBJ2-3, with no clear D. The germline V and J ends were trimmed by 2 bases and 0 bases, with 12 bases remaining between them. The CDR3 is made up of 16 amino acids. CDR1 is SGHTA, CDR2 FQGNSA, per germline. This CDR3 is CASSLRAVRSTDTQYF. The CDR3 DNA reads TGTGCCAGCAGCTTAAGGGCCGTGCGGAGCACAGATACGCAGTATTTT.

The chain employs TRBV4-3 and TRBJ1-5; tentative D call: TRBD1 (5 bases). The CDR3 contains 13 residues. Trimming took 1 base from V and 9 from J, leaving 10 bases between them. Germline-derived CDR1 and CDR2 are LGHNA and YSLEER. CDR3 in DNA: TGCGCCAGCAGCCAAGCAGGGTTGCCGCCCCAGCATTTT. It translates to CASSQAGLPPQHF.

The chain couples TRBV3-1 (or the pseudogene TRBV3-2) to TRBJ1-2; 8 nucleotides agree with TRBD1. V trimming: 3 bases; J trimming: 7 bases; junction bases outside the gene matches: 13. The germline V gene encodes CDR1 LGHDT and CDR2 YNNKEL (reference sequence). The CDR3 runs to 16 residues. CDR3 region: CASSQAIDRGKGGYTF. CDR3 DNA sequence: TGTGCCAGCAGCCAGGCCATCGACAGGGGAAAGGGTGGCTACACCTTC.

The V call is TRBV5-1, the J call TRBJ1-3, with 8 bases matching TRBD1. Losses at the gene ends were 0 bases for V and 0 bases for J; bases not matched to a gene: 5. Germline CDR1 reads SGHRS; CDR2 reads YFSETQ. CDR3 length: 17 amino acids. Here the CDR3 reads CASSLEGQVLSGNTIYF. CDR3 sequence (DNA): TGCGCCAGCAGCTTGGAGGGACAGGTTCTCTCTGGAAACACCATATATTTT.

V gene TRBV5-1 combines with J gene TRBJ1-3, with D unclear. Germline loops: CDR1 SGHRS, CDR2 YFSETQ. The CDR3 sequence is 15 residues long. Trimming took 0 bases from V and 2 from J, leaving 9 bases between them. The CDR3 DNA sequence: TGCGCCAGCAGCTTGGCCGGCATTACTGGAAACACCATATATTTT. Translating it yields CASSLAGITGNTIYF.

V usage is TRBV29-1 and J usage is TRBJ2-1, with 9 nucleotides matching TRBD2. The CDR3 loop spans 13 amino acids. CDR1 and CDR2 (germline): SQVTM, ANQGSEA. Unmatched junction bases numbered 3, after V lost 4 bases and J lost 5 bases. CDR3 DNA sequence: TGCAGCGTTGCTAGCGGGAACCACAATGAGCAGTTCTTC. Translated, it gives CSVASGNHNEQFF.

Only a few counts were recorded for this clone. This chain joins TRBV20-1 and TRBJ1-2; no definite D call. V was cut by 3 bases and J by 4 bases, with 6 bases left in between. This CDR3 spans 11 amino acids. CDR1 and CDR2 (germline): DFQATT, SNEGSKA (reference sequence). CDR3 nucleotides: TGCAGTGCTAGCGTGAGCTATGGCTACACCTTC. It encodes CSASVSYGYTF.

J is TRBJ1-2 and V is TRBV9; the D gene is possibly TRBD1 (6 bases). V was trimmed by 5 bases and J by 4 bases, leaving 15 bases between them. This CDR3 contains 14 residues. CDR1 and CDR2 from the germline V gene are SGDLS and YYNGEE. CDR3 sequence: CASSAGGATYGYTF. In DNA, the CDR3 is TGTGCCAGCAGTGCCGGGGGGGCAACCTATGGCTACACCTTC.

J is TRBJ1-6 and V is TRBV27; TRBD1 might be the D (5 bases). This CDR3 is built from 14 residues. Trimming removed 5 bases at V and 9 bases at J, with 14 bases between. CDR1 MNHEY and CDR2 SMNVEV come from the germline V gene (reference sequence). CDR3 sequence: CASSPNFGGSPLHF. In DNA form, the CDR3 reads TGTGCCAGCAGTCCCAATTTTGGGGGTTCACCCCTCCACTTT.

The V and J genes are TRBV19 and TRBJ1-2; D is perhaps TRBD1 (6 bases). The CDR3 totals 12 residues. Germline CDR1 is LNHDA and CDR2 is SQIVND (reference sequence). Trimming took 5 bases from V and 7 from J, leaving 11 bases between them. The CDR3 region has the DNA TGTGCCAGTAGTGTATACAGGGCTGGCTACACCTTC. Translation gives CASSVYRAGYTF.

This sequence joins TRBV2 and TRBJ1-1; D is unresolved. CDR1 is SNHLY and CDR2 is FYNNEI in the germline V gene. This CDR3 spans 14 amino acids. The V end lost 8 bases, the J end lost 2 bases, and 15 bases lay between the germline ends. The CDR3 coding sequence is TGTGCCAGCGTACCCAGGACGGGAAACACTGAAGCTTTCTTT. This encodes CASVPRTGNTEAFF.

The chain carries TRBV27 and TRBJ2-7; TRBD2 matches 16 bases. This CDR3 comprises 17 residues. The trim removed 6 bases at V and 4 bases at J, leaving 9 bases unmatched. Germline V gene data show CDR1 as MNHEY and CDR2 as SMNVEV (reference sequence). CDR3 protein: CASSSGLAGGGSYEQYF. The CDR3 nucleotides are TGTGCCAGCAGCTCGGGACTAGCGGGAGGGGGTAGTTACGAGCAGTACTTC.

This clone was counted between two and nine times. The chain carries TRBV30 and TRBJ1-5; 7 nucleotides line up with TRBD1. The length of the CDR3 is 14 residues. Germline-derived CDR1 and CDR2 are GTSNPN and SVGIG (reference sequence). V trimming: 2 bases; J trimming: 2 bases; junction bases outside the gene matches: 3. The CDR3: CAWSRGQGNQPQHF. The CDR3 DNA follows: TGTGCCTGGAGTCGTGGACAGGGCAATCAGCCCCAGCATTTT.

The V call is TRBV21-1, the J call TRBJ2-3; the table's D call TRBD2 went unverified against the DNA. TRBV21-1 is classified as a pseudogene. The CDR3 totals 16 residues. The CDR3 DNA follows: TGTGCCAGCCATCCGACTAGCGGGGGGTACACAGATACGCAGTATTTT. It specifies CASHPTSGGYTDTQYF.

The CDR3 loop is CASRIAGIDEQYF. In nucleotides, the CDR3 is TGTGCCAGCAGAATTGCAGGGATCGACGAGCAGTACTTC. The rearrangement joins TRBV28 to TRBJ2-7; possible D gene TRBD1, 5 bases. Germline CDR1 reads MDHEN; CDR2 reads SYDVKM. V lost 6 bases and J lost 5, with 14 bases in between. The CDR3 covers 13 residues.

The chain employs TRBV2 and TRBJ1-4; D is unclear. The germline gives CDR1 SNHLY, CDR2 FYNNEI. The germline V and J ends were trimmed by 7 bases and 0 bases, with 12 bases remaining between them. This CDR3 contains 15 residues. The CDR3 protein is CASIGRMATNEKLFF. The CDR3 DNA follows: TGTGCCAGCATAGGCAGGATGGCAACTAATGAAAAACTGTTTTTT. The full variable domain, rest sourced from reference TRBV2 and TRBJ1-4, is EPEVTQTPSHQVTQMGQEVILRCVPISNHLYFYWYRQILGQKVEFLVSFYNNEISEKSEIFDDQFSVERPDGSNFTLKIRSTKLEDSAMYFCASIGRMATNEKLFFGSGTQLSVL.

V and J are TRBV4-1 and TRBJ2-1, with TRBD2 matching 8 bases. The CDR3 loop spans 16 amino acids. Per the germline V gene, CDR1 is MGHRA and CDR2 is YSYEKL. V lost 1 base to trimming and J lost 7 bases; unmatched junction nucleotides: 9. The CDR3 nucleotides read TGCGCCAGCAGCCAAGTTGGACTAGCCCGTCGTAATGAGCAGTTCTTC. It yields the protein CASSQVGLARRNEQFF.

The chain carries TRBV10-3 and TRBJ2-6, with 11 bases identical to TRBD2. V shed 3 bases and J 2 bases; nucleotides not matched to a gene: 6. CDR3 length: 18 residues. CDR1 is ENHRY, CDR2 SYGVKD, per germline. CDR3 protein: CAISELAGARPGANVLTF. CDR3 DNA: TGTGCCATCAGTGAACTAGCGGGGGCCCGCCCTGGGGCCAACGTCCTGACTTTC.

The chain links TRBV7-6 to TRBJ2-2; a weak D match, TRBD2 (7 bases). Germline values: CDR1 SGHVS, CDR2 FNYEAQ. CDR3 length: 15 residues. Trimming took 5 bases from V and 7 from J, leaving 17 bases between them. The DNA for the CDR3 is TGTGCCAGCAGCCAAAGTTACAGGGAGGGCGGGGAGCTGTTTTTT. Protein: CASSQSYREGGELFF.

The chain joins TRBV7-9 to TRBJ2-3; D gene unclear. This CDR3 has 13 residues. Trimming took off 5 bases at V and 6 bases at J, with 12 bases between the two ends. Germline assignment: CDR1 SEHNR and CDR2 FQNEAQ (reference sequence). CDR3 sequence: CASSPRVGDTQYF. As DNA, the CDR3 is TGTGCCAGCAGCCCCCGTGTCGGGGATACGCAGTATTTT.

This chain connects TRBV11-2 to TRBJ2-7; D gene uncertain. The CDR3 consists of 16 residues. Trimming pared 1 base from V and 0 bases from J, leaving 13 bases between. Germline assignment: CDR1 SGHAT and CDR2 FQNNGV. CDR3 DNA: TGTGCCAGCAGCTTAGCGGTAGGGTTAAGCTCCTACGAGCAGTACTTC. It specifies CASSLAVGLSSYEQYF.

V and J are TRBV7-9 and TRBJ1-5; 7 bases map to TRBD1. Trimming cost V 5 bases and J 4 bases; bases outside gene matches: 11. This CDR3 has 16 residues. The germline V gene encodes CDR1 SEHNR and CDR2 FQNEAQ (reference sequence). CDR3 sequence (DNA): TGTGCCAGCAGCCAATCAGACCGGGACAGAAATCAGCCCCAGCATTTT. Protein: CASSQSDRDRNQPQHF.

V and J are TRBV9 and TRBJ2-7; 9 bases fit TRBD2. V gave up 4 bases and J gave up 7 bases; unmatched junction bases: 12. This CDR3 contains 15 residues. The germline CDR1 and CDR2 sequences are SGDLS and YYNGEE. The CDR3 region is CASSRGLAGAGEQYF. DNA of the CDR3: TGTGCCAGCAGCAGGGGTTTAGCGGGAGCCGGGGAGCAGTACTTC. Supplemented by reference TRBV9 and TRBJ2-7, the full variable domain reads DSGVTQTPKHLITATGQRVTLRCSPRSGDLSVYWYQQSLDQGLQFLIQYYNGEERAKGNILERFSAQQFPDLHSELNLSSLELGDSALYFCASSRGLAGAGEQYFGPGTRLTVT.

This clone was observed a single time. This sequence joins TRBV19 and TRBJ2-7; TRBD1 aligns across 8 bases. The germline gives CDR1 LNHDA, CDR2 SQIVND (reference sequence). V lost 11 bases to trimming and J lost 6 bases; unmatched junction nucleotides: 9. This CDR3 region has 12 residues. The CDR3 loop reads CAARTGSGEQYF. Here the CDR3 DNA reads TGTGCCGCTCGGACAGGGAGCGGCGAGCAGTACTTC.